The 13 T cell receptor beta chains in this list originate from one sample, sequenced in a study of T cell responses to AZD1222 COVID-19 vaccine. Here immunoSEQ multiplex PCR was the method, and the copy in TCRdb shows in-frame clones only, minus some. The sample includes 200,000 or so clones, about nine tenths seen only once; the top ten take 0.99%. The starting material was peripheral blood, obtained on day 0 of AZD1222 vaccination. The source is an adult in good health.

J is TRBJ1-4 and V is TRBV2; 7 bases agree with TRBD1. The CDR3 contains 16 residues. The V gene's germline CDR1 is SNHLY and CDR2 FYNNEI. The ends lost 4 bases at V and 3 bases at J; junction bases unmatched: 8. The CDR3 bases are TGTGCCAGCAGTGTTTTTATGACAGGGTCTAATGAAAAACTGTTTTTT. Its protein product is CASSVFMTGSNEKLFF.

The chain employs TRBV6-5 and TRBJ1-5; D uncertain. Germline CDR1 is MNHEY and CDR2 is SVGAGI. V was shortened by 2 bases and J by 3 bases, with 5 bases between the two germline ends. This CDR3 comprises 13 residues. Here the CDR3 reads CASSYESNQPQHF. The CDR3 DNA follows: TGTGCCAGCAGTTACGAATCCAATCAGCCCCAGCATTTT.

This chain links TRBV7-2 with TRBJ1-1; D remains ambiguous. V was trimmed by 7 bases and J by 1 base, leaving 10 bases between them. The CDR3 has 13 residues. Germline-derived CDR1 and CDR2 are SGHTA and FQGNSA. CDR3 loop: CASNPRRNTEAFF. CDR3 sequence (DNA): TGTGCCAGCAACCCACGGAGGAACACTGAAGCTTTCTTT.

This clone was counted a few times. The V and J genes are TRBV15 and TRBJ1-1; D not resolved. This CDR3 spans 12 amino acids. The germline V and J ends were trimmed by 0 bases and 9 bases, with 8 bases remaining between them. The V gene's germline CDR1 is LNHNV and CDR2 YYDKDF (reference sequence). The CDR3 region has the DNA TGTGCCACCAGCAGAGATTTGCAGAAAGCTTTCTTT. This translates into CATSRDLQKAFF.

This clone came up once. This chain connects TRBV5-4 to TRBJ2-7, with D possibly being TRBD2 (6 bases). Germline V gene sequence: CDR1 SGHNT, CDR2 YYREEE (reference sequence). V lost 0 bases and J 6 bases, leaving 7 bases between the germline ends. This CDR3 has 12 residues. The CDR3 here is CASSLGGVEQYF. The CDR3 nucleotides read TGTGCCAGCAGCTTGGGCGGGGTCGAGCAGTACTTC.

The rearrangement links TRBV10-3 to TRBJ2-7, with TRBD2 as a possible D gene (6 bases). The ends were cut back, 3 bases at V and 2 bases at J, with 11 bases in the middle. Germline loops: CDR1 ENHRY, CDR2 SYGVKD. This CDR3 comprises 14 residues. Here the CDR3 reads CAISDGGGPYEQYF. The CDR3 nucleotides read TGTGCCATCAGTGATGGTGGAGGGCCCTACGAGCAGTACTTC.

V and J are TRBV28 and TRBJ2-2; 8 bases align to TRBD1. The germline CDR1 and CDR2 sequences are MDHEN and SYDVKM. The junction had 7 bases not matched to a gene; V was cut back by 0 bases and J by 7 bases. This CDR3 spans 16 amino acids. CDR3 loop: CASSLWAGTGLGELFF. Here the CDR3 DNA reads TGTGCCAGCAGTTTATGGGCCGGGACAGGCCTCGGGGAGCTGTTTTTT.

V usage is TRBV10-1 and J usage is TRBJ2-7; D unclear. The ends were cut back, 6 bases at V and 0 bases at J, with 18 bases in the middle. Looked up from germline, CDR1 is WNHNN and CDR2 is SYGVQD (reference sequence). The CDR3 is made up of 16 amino acids. CDR3 nucleotides: TGCGCCAGCAGCCCCGCGATCCACCCGAGCTCCTACGAGCAGTACTTC. Its protein product is CASSPAIHPSSYEQYF.

This chain joins TRBV24-1 and TRBJ2-2; 8 nucleotides align to TRBD1. CDR3 length: 18 residues. In germline, CDR1 is KGHDR, CDR2 SFDVKD. With V trimmed by 4 bases and J by 0 bases, 9 bases remained unmatched. In DNA form, the CDR3 reads TGTGCCACCAGTGACCCCGGACAGGGTACTACGAACACCGGGGAGCTGTTTTTT. Translated, it gives CATSDPGQGTTNTGELFF.

In its sample, this clone was seen once. The V call is TRBV28, the J call TRBJ2-7; 9 nucleotides match TRBD2. The CDR3 is 16 residues long. Looked up from germline, CDR1 is MDHEN and CDR2 is SYDVKM. Losses at the gene ends were 4 bases for V and 3 bases for J; bases not matched to a gene: 10. The CDR3, as DNA: TGTGCCAGCAGTTCAGCGGGAGCTAGCGGGATCTACGAGCAGTACTTC. Its protein is CASSSAGASGIYEQYF.

The rearrangement joins TRBV25-1 to TRBJ2-3; the D gene is possibly TRBD1 (5 bases). Germline CDR1 reads MGHDK; CDR2 reads SYGVNS. Trimming took 4 bases from V and 1 from J, leaving 15 bases between them. This CDR3 is built from 16 residues. CDR3 residues: CASSAAGLDGTDTQYF. For the CDR3, the DNA is TGTGCCAGCAGTGCTGCAGGGCTCGATGGCACAGATACGCAGTATTTT.

The V gene is TRBV3-1 (or the pseudogene TRBV3-2), the J gene TRBJ2-1; D unresolved. This CDR3 region has 14 residues. Germline V gives CDR1 LGHDT, CDR2 YNNKEL (reference sequence). Between the trimmed V and J ends, which lost 1 base and 6 bases, there was a span of 10 bases. The CDR3 region is CASSQVLPGNEQFF. Here the CDR3 DNA reads TGTGCCAGCAGCCAAGTTCTGCCGGGCAATGAGCAGTTCTTC.

J is TRBJ2-3 and V is TRBV5-4; 8 bases align to TRBD1. The V gene end was trimmed by 0 bases and the J gene end by 0 bases; junction bases not matched to a gene: 3. The germline CDR1 and CDR2 sequences are SGHNT and YYREEE (reference sequence). This CDR3 contains 16 residues. The CDR3 sequence: CASSLGGQASTDTQYF. As DNA, the CDR3 is TGTGCCAGCAGCTTGGGGGGACAGGCTAGCACAGATACGCAGTATTTT.